The entry below gives a single T cell receptor beta chain sequence along with its context. Germline V gene lookup returns CDR1 SGHRS and CDR2 YFSETQ. The V gene lost 4 bases and the J gene lost 3 bases, with 25 bases spanning the gap. This CDR3 has 18 amino acids. MiXCR was run by TCRdb on the RT-PCR reads, yielding one entry per CDR3 protein. The table records more than 150,000 distinct CDR3 sequences, more than 20% of them present only once. The record originates from a study of patients and donors after allogeneic stem cell transplantation. Sequencing was performed on blood, either unsorted or a sorted T cell fraction (not recorded which). This receptor was identified in a human donor who was either an allogeneic HSCT recipient or a stem cell or donor lymphocyte infusion donor (not recorded which). It is not recorded whose cells these are; they may come from a transplant donor. The chain joins TRBV5-1 to TRBJ2-5, with D possibly being TRBD1 or TRBD2 (6 bases each). The CDR3 DNA reads as TGCGCCAGCAGCAGGTTAAGAAGGGGGGCTCCCTCCGAAGAGACCCAGTACTTC. Translation gives CASSRLRRGAPSEETQYF. The full variable domain, in which reference TRBV5-1 and TRBJ2-5 provide the parts outside the CDR3, is KAGVTQTPRYLIKTRGQQVTLSCSPISGHRSVSWYQQTPGQGLQFLFEYFSETQRNKGNFPGRFSGRQFSNSRSEMNVSTLELGDSALYLCASSRLRRGAPSEETQYFGPGTRLLVL.